This T cell receptor beta chain was observed in a study of T cell changes during pregnancy in multiple sclerosis. Sequencing used immunoSEQ multiplex PCR; TCRdb keeps in-frame clones, though not all of them. The table includes roughly 80,000 clones, around nine tenths detected once. The sample was peripheral blood, taken before pregnancy. This TCR came from a female donor with multiple sclerosis, enrolled in a pregnancy study.

CDR3 nucleotides: TGCGCCAGCAGCTTGGTGTCGCAGGGGGCTCCTGGAAACACCATATATTTT. Translating gives CASSLVSQGAPGNTIYF. V and J are TRBV5-1 and TRBJ1-3; 8 positions match TRBD1. Germline V gene sequence: CDR1 SGHRS, CDR2 YFSETQ. The CDR3 totals 17 residues. V shed 0 bases, J shed 2 bases, and the junction held 7 bases outside the gene matches.